This T cell receptor beta chain was sequenced in a study of identical twins. Study-wide findings and caveats: Twin-shared out-of-frame alpha sequences showed excess low generation probability.

This clonotype appeared many times. The antigen remains undetermined. From germline, CDR1 is SGHVS and CDR2 FNYEAQ. The V and J ends lost 3 bases and 3 bases, in that order; junction bases with no gene match: 2. CDR3 length: 15 amino acids. A universal primer site was incorporated via template switching, and the cDNA contained unique molecular identifiers. Using its own MiXCR run on the 5' RACE reads, TCRdb lists one record per CDR3 protein. This sample carries roughly 250,000 distinct CDR3 sequences, approximately 7.9% of them seen once, and the ten largest clones take over 5%. This sample was also put to use in a study of yellow fever vaccine responses in identical twins.

Material for sequencing was CD8+ T cells sorted from blood. The V and J genes are TRBV7-6 and TRBJ2-2, with 9 bases fitting TRBD1. The clonotype originates from a woman under 30 in good health. In DNA form, the CDR3 reads TGTGCCAGCAGCTTGGGACAGGGATACACCGGGGAGCTGTTTTTT. This sequence encodes CASSLGQGYTGELFF.